The clone carrying this T cell receptor (beta chain) was detected once. The sample comes from a study of blood T cell repertoires in COVID-19. In the study overall: COVID-19 samples collected from the United States, Italy and Spain covered acute and convalescent phases. Sources were T cells, B-cell-depleted T cells, or PBMCs; the material itself was cDNA or gDNA.

V was shortened by 0 bases and J by 4 bases, with 8 bases between the two germline ends. In germline, CDR1 is SGHAT, CDR2 FQNNGV. The CDR3 is made up of 14 amino acids. Study processing details: Amplification of reference gene primers was used by the study to estimate nucleated cell counts. The assay was immunoSEQ multiplex PCR, and TCRdb's table has in-frame clones only and misses some. V and J calls and clone size come straight from that table; D and trimming were deduced from the DNA. Of fewer than 400,000 clones listed, roughly nine tenths are singletons. Seattle researchers signed up patients amid active infection and tracked them longitudinally.

This TCR was sampled from a woman in her 30s with COVID-19, enrolled during active disease. The rearrangement links TRBV11-2 to TRBJ2-3, with TRBD2 as a possible D gene (6 bases). The sample comprised peripheral blood. CDR3 amino acids: CASSLEAGPDTQYF. As DNA, the CDR3 is TGTGCCAGCAGCTTAGAAGCGGGTCCAGATACGCAGTATTTT.